These 31 T cell receptor beta chains share one sample of origin, sequenced in a study of blood T cell repertoires in COVID-19. The repertoire was sequenced with immunoSEQ multiplex PCR; TCRdb's copy has only in-frame clones and lacks some. This sample has about 330,000 clones, with 70% to 90% found just once. The sample consisted of peripheral blood. Receptors were obtained from a young man who had recovered from COVID-19.

The rearrangement joins TRBV7-9 to TRBJ1-1; D possibly corresponds to TRBD1 (5 bases). Germline V gene sequence: CDR1 SEHNR, CDR2 FQNEAQ (reference sequence). V lost 5 bases and J lost 2, with 9 bases in between. CDR3 size: 13 residues. The DNA of the CDR3 is TGTGCCAGCAGCGCTCAGGGTAACACTGAAGCTTTCTTT. As protein: CASSAQGNTEAFF.

The chain uses TRBV6-5 and TRBJ2-7; 7 bases are shared with TRBD2. The V segment lost 6 bases and the J segment 4 bases; nucleotides outside the gene matches: 12. Germline CDR1 is MNHEY and CDR2 is SVGAGI. CDR3 size: 15 residues. The CDR3 loop is CASSPIWASGYEQYF. Here the CDR3 DNA reads TGTGCCAGCAGCCCAATCTGGGCTAGCGGATACGAGCAGTACTTC.

J is TRBJ1-1 and V is TRBV19; 10 nucleotides align to TRBD1. The ends lost 3 bases at V and 0 bases at J; junction bases unmatched: 7. The CDR3 sequence is 17 residues long. Per the germline V gene, CDR1 is LNHDA and CDR2 is SQIVND (reference sequence). The CDR3 sequence: CASSIGTGEPMNTEAFF. The CDR3 bases are TGTGCCAGTAGTATCGGGACAGGGGAACCCATGAACACTGAAGCTTTCTTT.

V and J are TRBV7-6 and TRBJ2-6; D is ambiguous. From germline, CDR1 is SGHVS and CDR2 FNYEAQ. The ends were cut back, 5 bases at V and 0 bases at J, with 14 bases in the middle. The CDR3 is 17 amino acids. The CDR3: CASSLGALRSGANVLTF. CDR3 nucleotide sequence: TGTGCCAGCAGCCTAGGCGCGTTACGCTCTGGGGCCAACGTCCTGACTTTC.

V is TRBV6-5 and J is TRBJ2-7; D call uncertain. Between the trimmed V and J ends, which lost 2 bases and 3 bases, there was a span of 8 bases. This CDR3 contains 13 residues. Germline assignment: CDR1 MNHEY and CDR2 SVGAGI. This CDR3 reads CASSYGLLYEQYF. The CDR3 DNA is TGTGCCAGCAGTTACGGGCTTCTCTACGAGCAGTACTTC.

The rearrangement uses TRBV2 and TRBJ2-7; the match to TRBD2 covers 8 bases. The CDR3 covers 12 residues. Trimming took 6 bases from V and 5 from J; bases not matched to a gene: 3. Germline CDR1 is SNHLY and CDR2 is FYNNEI. The CDR3 nucleotides read TGTGCCAGCAGAGGACTAGCCGACGAGCAGTACTTC. Its translation is CASRGLADEQYF. Together with reference TRBV2 and TRBJ2-7, the CDR3 gives the full variable domain: EPEVTQTPSHQVTQMGQEVILRCVPISNHLYFYWYRQILGQKVEFLVSFYNNEISEKSEIFDDQFSVERPDGSNFTLKIRSTKLEDSAMYFCASRGLADEQYFGPGTRLTVT.

This sequence joins TRBV9 and TRBJ1-1; possible D gene TRBD1, 6 bases. The germline V and J ends were trimmed by 8 bases and 1 base, with 18 bases remaining between them. Germline lookup yields CDR1 SGDLS and CDR2 YYNGEE. CDR3 size: 15 residues. CDR3 in DNA: TGTGCCAGTACCAGGGGAGGGGGAGAGAACACTGAAGCTTTCTTT. Protein sequence: CASTRGGGENTEAFF. Using reference TRBV9 and TRBJ1-1 for the parts outside the CDR3, the full variable domain is DSGVTQTPKHLITATGQRVTLRCSPRSGDLSVYWYQQSLDQGLQFLIQYYNGEERAKGNILERFSAQQFPDLHSELNLSSLELGDSALYFCASTRGGGENTEAFFGQGTRLTVV.

V is TRBV5-5 and J is TRBJ2-1; D is possibly TRBD1 (5 bases). This CDR3 region has 15 residues. V was trimmed by 1 base and J by 0 bases, leaving 8 bases between them. Germline V gives CDR1 SGHKS, CDR2 YYEKEE (reference sequence). The CDR3 spells CASSLYRSSYNEQFF. As DNA, the CDR3 is TGTGCCAGCAGCTTGTACAGGAGCTCCTACAATGAGCAGTTCTTC.

The CDR3 here is CASSFGGTPGDTQYF. The CDR3 nucleotides are TGCGCCAGCAGCTTCGGGGGGACCCCTGGAGATACGCAGTATTTT. The V and J genes are TRBV5-1 and TRBJ2-3; 7 bases line up with TRBD2. Germline V CDR1 and CDR2: SGHRS, YFSETQ. CDR3 length: 15 amino acids. J gave up 5 bases and V 2 bases, and 8 bases lay outside the gene matches.

The chain carries TRBV7-9 and TRBJ2-5, with D maybe TRBD1 (5 bases). The CDR3 runs 15 residues. Trimming cost V 4 bases and J 5 bases, with 17 bases left between them. The V gene's germline CDR1 is SEHNR and CDR2 FQNEAQ (reference sequence). CDR3: CASSWGRSAGETQYF. The CDR3 DNA sequence: TGTGCCAGCAGCTGGGGCAGGTCCGCCGGGGAGACCCAGTACTTC.

The chain recombines TRBV20-1 with TRBJ2-1, with 9 bases that match TRBD2. The CDR3 is 15 residues long. Germline V gene sequence: CDR1 DFQATT, CDR2 SNEGSKA (reference sequence). The J segment lost 7 bases and the V segment lost 3 bases, leaving 10 bases of the junction unmatched. The CDR3: CSASGLAGFGNEQFF. CDR3 nucleotide sequence: TGCAGTGCTAGTGGCCTAGCGGGGTTCGGTAATGAGCAGTTCTTC.

The J gene is TRBJ1-2, the V gene TRBV4-2; perhaps TRBD1 as D (5 bases). Germline V gene sequence: CDR1 LGHNA, CDR2 YNFKEQ. This CDR3 comprises 12 residues. V lost 0 bases and J lost 7, with 6 bases in between. For the CDR3, the DNA is TGTGCCAGCAGCCAAGATAGGGGTGGCTACACCTTC. The encoded protein is CASSQDRGGYTF.

This sequence joins TRBV19 and TRBJ2-7, with 9 nucleotides matching TRBD1. CDR3 size: 14 residues. The germline gives CDR1 LNHDA, CDR2 SQIVND (reference sequence). Trimming removed 8 bases from V and 1 base from J; junction bases left unmatched: 6. The DNA of the CDR3 is TGTGCCAGTCGCCCCGGGACAGGGTCCTACGAGCAGTACTTC. This translates into CASRPGTGSYEQYF.

The genes are TRBV19 and TRBJ1-1; D unresolved. The germline V gene encodes CDR1 LNHDA and CDR2 SQIVND (reference sequence). Trimming shortened V by 1 base and J by 1 base, and 10 bases separated the two germline ends. The CDR3 length is 15 residues. The CDR3 here is CASSIVGRSNTEAFF. The CDR3, as DNA: TGTGCCAGTAGTATAGTGGGCAGGTCGAACACTGAAGCTTTCTTT.

The chain has TRBV7-9 and TRBJ1-1; possibly TRBD1 for D (6 bases). Germline assignment: CDR1 SEHNR and CDR2 FQNEAQ (reference sequence). This CDR3 comprises 15 residues. The V end lost 2 bases, the J end lost 2 bases, and 12 bases lay between the germline ends. Here the CDR3 DNA reads TGTGCCAGCAGCTTAACTCGGGACATAAACACTGAAGCTTTCTTT. Protein: CASSLTRDINTEAFF.

This chain links TRBV3-1 (or the pseudogene TRBV3-2) with TRBJ1-6; 7 bases are shared with TRBD1. Germline trimming cut 6 bases from V and 7 bases from J; bases unmatched to any gene: 6. This CDR3 comprises 14 residues. Per the germline V gene, CDR1 is LGHDT and CDR2 is YNNKEL (reference sequence). The CDR3 sequence: CASSPGTVNSPLHF. The DNA of the CDR3 is TGTGCCAGCAGTCCCGGGACAGTGAATTCACCCCTCCACTTT.

The CDR3 DNA follows: TGTGCTAGTGGCGAGGGACAGGGGCGCCACGAGCAGTACTTC. Amino acid sequence: CASGEGQGRHEQYF. The chain links TRBV12-5 to TRBJ2-7; 10 bases line up with TRBD1. J lost 5 bases, V lost 6 bases, and 7 bases had no gene match. Per germline, CDR1 LGHNT and CDR2 FRNRAP. CDR3 length equals 14 residues.

The V gene is TRBV19, the J gene TRBJ1-2; 8 bases match TRBD1. The germline CDR1 and CDR2 sequences are LNHDA and SQIVND (reference sequence). The CDR3 length is 15 residues. The V gene end was trimmed by 5 bases and the J gene end by 3 bases; junction bases not matched to a gene: 8. The CDR3 is CASSPSDREYYGYTF. In nucleotides, the CDR3 is TGTGCCAGTAGTCCTTCGGACAGGGAGTACTATGGCTACACCTTC.

V is TRBV19 and J is TRBJ2-1, with 9 bases aligning to TRBD2. CDR1 is LNHDA, CDR2 SQIVND, per germline (reference sequence). V trimming: 3 bases; J trimming: 10 bases; junction bases outside the gene matches: 10. CDR3 size: 15 residues. This chain's CDR3 is CASSIAGGRLGEQFF. The CDR3 nucleotides read TGTGCCAGTAGTATCGCGGGAGGGCGCTTAGGGGAGCAGTTCTTC.

This clone was detected a few times. V gene TRBV9 combines with J gene TRBJ2-3; 9 bases align to TRBD2. Germline assignment: CDR1 SGDLS and CDR2 YYNGEE. The J segment lost 2 bases and the V segment lost 5 bases, leaving 3 bases of the junction unmatched. This CDR3 contains 14 residues. The CDR3 sequence is CASSSGSITDTQYF. DNA of the CDR3: TGTGCCAGCAGTAGCGGGAGTATCACAGATACGCAGTATTTT.

In this sample, this clone turned up many times. The chain is built from TRBV13 and TRBJ1-2; 11 bases agree with TRBD1. Germline CDR1 is PRHDT and CDR2 is FYEKMQ (reference sequence). The CDR3 contains 18 residues. The J segment lost 4 bases and the V segment lost 5 bases, leaving 15 bases of the junction unmatched. CDR3: CASSPTPGTGGLPYGYTF. In nucleotides, the CDR3 is TGTGCCAGCAGCCCAACCCCCGGGACAGGGGGACTTCCCTATGGCTACACCTTC.

The chain carries TRBV11-1 and TRBJ2-3; TRBD1 aligns across 9 bases. J lost 4 bases, V lost 5 bases, and 4 bases had no gene match. Germline CDR1 and CDR2: SGHAT and FQDESV (reference sequence). This CDR3 region has 14 residues. The CDR3 DNA follows: TGTGCCAGCAGCGGTTGGGACAGGGCAGATACGCAGTATTTT. Translation: CASSGWDRADTQYF. Filled out from reference TRBV11-1 and TRBJ2-3, the complete variable domain reads EAEVAQSPRYKITEKSQAVAFWCDPISGHATLYWYRQILGQGPELLVQFQDESVVDDSQLPKDRFSAERLKGVDSTLKIQPAELGDSAMYLCASSGWDRADTQYFGPGTRLTVL.

This clone was seen only once. J is TRBJ1-6 and V is TRBV10-2; D unclear. From germline, CDR1 is WSHSY and CDR2 SAAADI. V was shortened by 3 bases and J by 0 bases, with 6 bases between the two germline ends. This CDR3 has 15 amino acids. The CDR3 loop reads CASSDSSSYNSPLHF. The CDR3 DNA reads TGCGCCAGCAGTGATTCGAGCTCCTATAATTCACCCCTCCACTTT.

J is TRBJ1-4 and V is TRBV27; no reliable D call. Looked up from germline, CDR1 is MNHEY and CDR2 is SMNVEV (reference sequence). The germline V and J ends were trimmed by 0 bases and 10 bases, with 15 bases remaining between them. This CDR3 contains 15 residues. The CDR3, as DNA: TGTGCCAGCAGTTTATCCTACTCCCCGGGTGGAAAACTGTTTTTT. As protein: CASSLSYSPGGKLFF.

The rearrangement joins TRBV19 to TRBJ1-5; D unresolved. This CDR3 comprises 14 residues. Trimming took off 0 bases at V and 3 bases at J, with 6 bases between the two ends. Germline lookup yields CDR1 LNHDA and CDR2 SQIVND (reference sequence). CDR3 coding DNA: TGTGCCAGTAGTATAGACAGTTTCAATCAGCCCCAGCATTTT. Encoded protein: CASSIDSFNQPQHF.

This sequence joins TRBV19 and TRBJ1-2; weak D call: TRBD1 (6 bases). V lost 7 bases to trimming and J lost 6 bases, with 9 bases between them. Germline CDR1 LNHDA, CDR2 SQIVND (reference sequence). This CDR3 is 11 amino acids long. CDR3 region: CASTAGDGYTF. Here the CDR3 DNA reads TGTGCCAGTACTGCAGGGGATGGCTACACCTTC.

This chain uses TRBV10-3 with TRBJ2-5; possibly TRBD2 for D (6 bases). The ends were cut back, 4 bases at V and 4 bases at J, with 10 bases in the middle. The CDR3 has 13 amino acids. Germline assignment: CDR1 ENHRY and CDR2 SYGVKD. Written as DNA, the CDR3 is TGTGCCATCAGTGGGGCGGGAAGAGAGACCCAGTACTTC. Its protein product is CAISGAGRETQYF.

The chain uses TRBV7-2 and TRBJ2-5, with TRBD2 matching over 7 bases. Germline trimming cut 2 bases from V and 5 bases from J; bases unmatched to any gene: 2. Germline assignment: CDR1 SGHTA and CDR2 FQGNSA. This CDR3 is 13 amino acids long. CDR3 coding DNA: TGTGCCAGCAGCTTATTGGGGGGGGAGACCCAGTACTTC. Its translation is CASSLLGGETQYF.

J is TRBJ1-6 and V is TRBV19; D remains unclear. V was pared by 5 bases and J by 8 bases, with 10 bases between. CDR3 length: 13 amino acids. Germline V gene lookup returns CDR1 LNHDA and CDR2 SQIVND (reference sequence). CDR3 DNA sequence: TGTGCCAGTAGTGTCACGCGGGATTCACCCCTCCACTTT. This codes for CASSVTRDSPLHF.

The chain employs TRBV6-5 and TRBJ1-2, with TRBD1 matching over 7 bases. The CDR3 is made up of 15 amino acids. V dropped 5 bases and J dropped 2; count of bases not matched to a gene: 8. CDR1 is MNHEY, CDR2 SVGAGI, per germline. CDR3 region: CASSPEGAGNYGYTF. CDR3 nucleotide sequence: TGTGCCAGCAGTCCCGAGGGGGCAGGGAACTATGGCTACACCTTC.

This clone appeared a single time. The chain recombines TRBV9 with TRBJ1-6; D remains unclear. The V end was cut by 1 base, the J end by 7 bases, with 6 bases between. Germline CDR1 SGDLS, CDR2 YYNGEE. The CDR3 has 13 amino acids. Here the CDR3 reads CASSVQENSPLHF. The CDR3 DNA reads TGTGCCAGCAGCGTACAGGAAAATTCACCCCTCCACTTT.